This TCR beta chain was obtained from a study of cytomegalovirus exposure and HLA in healthy donors. Study at large: For the roughly 400 genotyped donors, 75% to 90% fell within the Caucasian-associated ancestry cluster.

The PCR ran on 60 Vbeta and 13 Jbeta primers. Per the original methods: About 10 million shared chains were among 80 million or so unique TCR beta chains counted in a later analysis. Some clones are missing from TCRdb's copy, which holds only in-frame ones; the method was immunoSEQ multiplex PCR. V and J calls and clone size are copied from that table; D and trimming were computed from the DNA. Altogether about 190,000 clones are present, roughly 77% being singletons, with the ten largest covering roughly 1.5%. On this clone: Its antigen remains unknown.

Study-level findings and limits: Cytomegalovirus-associated TCR beta chains were listed, numbering 164. In a later analysis, TCR beta V- and J-gene trimming was associated with a missense DCLRE1C variant.

The CDR3 totals 16 residues. After removal of 3 bases from V and 5 bases from J, the junction contained 9 bases not matched to a gene. Germline CDR1 is SGHDT and CDR2 is YYEEEE. The chain uses TRBV5-6 and TRBJ1-5; TRBD1 matches 9 bases. This clonotype originated in a woman in her forties or fifties in good health and CMV-seronegative. The sequenced sample consisted of PBMCs. CDR3 loop: CASSSQPGQGHQPQHF. The CDR3 DNA follows: TGTGCCAGCAGCTCACAGCCGGGACAGGGACATCAGCCCCAGCATTTT. The full variable domain, completed using reference TRBV5-6 and TRBJ1-5, is DAGVTQSPTHLIKTRGQQVTLRCSPKSGHDTVSWYQQALGQGPQFIFQYYEEEERQRGNFPDRFSGHQFPNYSSELNVNALLLGDSALYLCASSSQPGQGHQPQHFGDGTRLSIL.